This T cell receptor (beta chain) originates from a study of CD8 T cells in ankylosing spondylitis. Study-wide findings and caveats: A TCR beta motif made of eight highly homologous variants seemed typical of ankylosing spondylitis blood.

CDR1 is SGDLS and CDR2 is YYNGEE in the germline V gene. V dropped 4 bases and J dropped 5; count of bases not matched to a gene: 4. The CDR3 runs to 15 residues. TCRdb reprocessed the 5' RACE reads with MiXCR, giving one entry per CDR3 protein. The sample includes 750,000 to 850,000 distinct CDR3 sequences, roughly 12% of them seen just once. This clonotype was counted between two and nine times. Its antigen remains unknown. The sequenced sample was blood, either unsorted or a sorted T cell fraction (not recorded which). This TCR came from a male donor with ankylosing spondylitis. The chain links TRBV9 to TRBJ1-6; 9 bases align to TRBD1. This chain's CDR3 is CASSTRTGDNSPLHF. The DNA of the CDR3 is TGTGCCAGCAGCACGAGGACAGGGGATAATTCACCCCTCCACTTT.